This record concerns one T cell receptor (beta chain) sequence. Data came from immunoSEQ multiplex PCR; TCRdb stores just in-frame clones and leaves some out. The table has 200,000 to 250,000 clones, around 80% seen once. This sample was taken from a study of blood T cell repertoires in COVID-19. V lost 3 bases to trimming and J lost 4 bases; unmatched junction nucleotides: 15. The CDR3 contains 18 residues. Germline V gene lookup returns CDR1 MGHRA and CDR2 YSYEKL. Sample: peripheral blood. The sequence derives from a woman between 35 and 50 years old with acute or convalescent COVID-19. V gene TRBV4-1 combines with J gene TRBJ2-3, with TRBD2 matching 8 bases. The CDR3 is CASSHRASGYGEADTQYF. The CDR3 DNA follows: TGCGCCAGCAGCCACCGGGCTAGCGGGTATGGAGAGGCAGATACGCAGTATTTT.